This T cell receptor beta chain was identified during a study of neurological immune-mediated disorders (dated by TCRdb to about 2019). Broadly, across the study: Of the roughly 34 multiple sclerosis patients, about 30 had relapsing-remitting MS and 3 had secondary progressive MS. The 95 to 110 TCR-beta libraries covered PBMC samples along with longitudinal samples, technical triplicates, and paired sorted CD4+ and CD8+ T-cell subsets. The cohort comprised about 68 subjects: about 14 HAM/TSP patients, 35 or so multiple sclerosis patients and 20 or so healthy controls. Using UMI-based sequencing, the study compared peripheral blood TCR-beta repertoires from patients with HTLV-I-associated myelopathy (HAM/TSP), patients with multiple sclerosis, and healthy controls.

From a lookup of the germline V gene, CDR1 and CDR2 are SGDLS and YYNGEE. The CDR3 contains 16 residues, cysteine and phenylalanine counted. The kept DNA is CDR3 alone, 48 bases in frame from the first base. V is pared back by 5 bases and J by 5 bases, with 17 bases lying between the germline termini. This clonotype occurred many times. Its recognized antigen is unknown. No base quality information exists; no much larger clone differs at one position. Unsorted PBMC libraries were generated from 2 million PBMCs stored in RNAlater at -80 °C until RNA extraction. Multiple sclerosis patients were enrolled in a US clinical protocol evaluating disease progression by magnetic resonance imaging. PBMCs were separated from peripheral blood using Ficoll-Hypaque density gradient centrifugation and then cryopreserved in liquid nitrogen. cDNA was synthesized by template-switch 5'RACE using a primer carrying a 10-nucleotide random unique molecular identifier by which each TCR transcript was tagged. Every sequencing run covered 15-18 subjects and yielded more than 170 million TCR-beta sequences. Total RNA was extracted with the RNeasy kit. The KAPA Real-time Library Amplification kit was used to amplify TCR-beta VDJ regions with primers for the TCR constant region and the 5'RACE anchor. Sample indexes and Illumina adaptors were added in a first PCR, after which library yield was increased in a second PCR. The roughly 650 bp TCR product was size-selected on a 2% E-gel SizeSelection system after Ampure bead purification. Before pooling, library quality was checked on a Bioanalyzer, concentration was measured with Qubit, and libraries were quantified with the Kapa Library Quantification kit. Paired-end 2 x 150 bp sequencing of the libraries was performed on an Illumina HiSeq 2500. To increase sequence diversity, roughly 24-32% phiX was spiked into each library pool. The paper's data handling went like this. The quality-filtered reads were processed with the UMI-based MiGEC pipeline, whose error correction step removed more than 85% of the raw TCR sequences. IMGT germline references were used for aligning VDJ genes, and each clonotype was defined as a unique CDR3 amino acid sequence together with its V-J genes. Clonal expansion, Shannon diversity and CDR3 relatedness were evaluated with VDJtools (CalcPairwiseDistances, ClusterSamples), while phylogenetic trees were built in CLCbio workbench. A clone was classed as expanded if it had 8 or more unique UMIs, a cutoff based on coefficient-of-variation modelling across technical triplicates. TCRdb reran the public reads through fastp at Q25 and MiXCR, keeping productive beta chains. Rows are combined by CDR3 protein, so each entry shows the most common genes and DNA. The V and J calls here are based on TCRdb, not the publication. The sample table records about 74,000 distinct CDR3 sequences; 4% to 6% of these occur just once. Clones ranked in the top ten supply approximately 7% of the sample.

The paper's findings and limits, for the study overall: Across subjects, expanded clones never shared an identical CDR3 amino acid sequence, which suggests that the TCR-beta repertoires in every group were private. Phylogenetic analysis grouped repertoires from 18 of 34 MS patients into a cluster of related CDR3 sequences, suggesting a possible repertoire-level signature. TCR clonal expansion was highest in HAM/TSP patients and lowest in MS patients, with MS patients falling below even healthy controls. The MS cluster was not associated with any clinical or MRI features, and the authors stated that larger cohorts are needed.

The rearranged segments are TRBV9 and TRBJ1-6; TRBD1 is possibly the D segment (5 matching bases). Material: PBMCs. This clonotype originated in a man aged 18-30 years with multiple sclerosis. The CDR3 sequence is CASSPPGGSDNSPLHF. The DNA sequence is TGTGCCAGCAGTCCACCGGGGGGGTCGGATAATTCACCCCTCCACTTT.